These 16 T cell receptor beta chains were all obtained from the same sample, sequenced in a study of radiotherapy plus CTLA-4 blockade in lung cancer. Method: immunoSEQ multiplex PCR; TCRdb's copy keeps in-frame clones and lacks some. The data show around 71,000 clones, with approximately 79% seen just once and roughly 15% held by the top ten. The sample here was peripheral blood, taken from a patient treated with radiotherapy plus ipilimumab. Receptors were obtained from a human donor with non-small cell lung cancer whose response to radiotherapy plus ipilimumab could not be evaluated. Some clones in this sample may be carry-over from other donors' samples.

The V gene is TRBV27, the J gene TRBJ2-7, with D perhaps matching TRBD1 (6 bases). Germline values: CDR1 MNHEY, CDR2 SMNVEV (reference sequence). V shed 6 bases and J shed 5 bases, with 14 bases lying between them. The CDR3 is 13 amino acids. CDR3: CASRNTGYNEQYF. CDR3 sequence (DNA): TGTGCCAGCAGAAACACAGGGTATAACGAGCAGTACTTC.

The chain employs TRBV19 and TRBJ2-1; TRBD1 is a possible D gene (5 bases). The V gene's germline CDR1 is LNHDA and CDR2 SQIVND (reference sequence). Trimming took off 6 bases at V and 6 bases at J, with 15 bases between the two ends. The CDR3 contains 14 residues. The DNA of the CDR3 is TGTGCCAGTAGATTACGATGGACAAGCAATGAGCAGTTCTTC. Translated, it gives CASRLRWTSNEQFF.

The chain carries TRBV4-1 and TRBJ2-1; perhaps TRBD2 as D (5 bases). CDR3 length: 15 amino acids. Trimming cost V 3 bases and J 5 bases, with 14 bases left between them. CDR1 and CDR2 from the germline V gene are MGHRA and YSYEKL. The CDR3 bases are TGCGCCAGCAGCCATTCCTCCGGGGTAAACAATGAGCAGTTCTTC. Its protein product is CASSHSSGVNNEQFF.

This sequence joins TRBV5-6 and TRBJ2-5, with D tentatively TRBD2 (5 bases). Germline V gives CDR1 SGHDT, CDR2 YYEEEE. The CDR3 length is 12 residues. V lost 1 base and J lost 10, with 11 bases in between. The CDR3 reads CASSLLEGGQYF. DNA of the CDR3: TGTGCCAGCAGCTTGTTAGAGGGTGGCCAGTACTTC.

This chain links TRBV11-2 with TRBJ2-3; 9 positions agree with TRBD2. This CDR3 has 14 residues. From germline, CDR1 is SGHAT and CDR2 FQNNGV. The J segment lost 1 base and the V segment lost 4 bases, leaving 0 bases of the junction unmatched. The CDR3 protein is CASSWTSGTDTQYF. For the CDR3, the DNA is TGTGCCAGCAGCTGGACTAGCGGCACAGATACGCAGTATTTT.

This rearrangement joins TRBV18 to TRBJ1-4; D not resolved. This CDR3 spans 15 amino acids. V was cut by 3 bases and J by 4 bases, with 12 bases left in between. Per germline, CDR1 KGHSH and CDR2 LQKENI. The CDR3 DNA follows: TGTGCCAGCTCACCTCAGAACAGTAATAATGAAAAACTGTTTTTT. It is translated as CASSPQNSNNEKLFF. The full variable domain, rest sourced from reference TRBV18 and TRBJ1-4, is NAGVMQNPRHLVRRRGQEARLRCSPMKGHSHVYWYRQLPEEGLKFMVYLQKENIIDESGMPKERFSAEFPKEGPSILRIQQVVRGDSAAYFCASSPQNSNNEKLFFGSGTQLSVL.

The CDR3 DNA sequence: TGCGCCAGCGGAGCGGGACAGGGTAAAGAGACCCAGTACTTC. Residues: CASGAGQGKETQYF. The chain carries TRBV5-1 and TRBJ2-5; 9 bases agree with TRBD1. Germline lookup yields CDR1 SGHRS and CDR2 YFSETQ. The length of the CDR3 is 14 residues. With 7 bases clipped from V and 3 bases from J, the junction kept 7 bases outside the gene matches. The full variable domain, its missing parts supplied by reference TRBV5-1 and TRBJ2-5, is KAGVTQTPRYLIKTRGQQVTLSCSPISGHRSVSWYQQTPGQGLQFLFEYFSETQRNKGNFPGRFSGRQFSNSRSEMNVSTLELGDSALYLCASGAGQGKETQYFGPGTRLLVL.

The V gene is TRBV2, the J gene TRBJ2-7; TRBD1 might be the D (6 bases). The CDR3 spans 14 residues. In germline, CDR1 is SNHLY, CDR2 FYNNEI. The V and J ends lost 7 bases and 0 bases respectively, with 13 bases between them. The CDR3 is CASTRTAYSYEQYF. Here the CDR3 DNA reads TGTGCCAGCACTAGGACAGCTTACTCCTACGAGCAGTACTTC.

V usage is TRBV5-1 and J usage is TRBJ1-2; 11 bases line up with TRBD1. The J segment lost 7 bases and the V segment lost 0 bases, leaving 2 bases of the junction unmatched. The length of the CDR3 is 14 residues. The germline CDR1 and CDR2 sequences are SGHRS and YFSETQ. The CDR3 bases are TGCGCCAGCAGCTTGGGGACAGGGGGCGTTGGCTACACCTTC. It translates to CASSLGTGGVGYTF.

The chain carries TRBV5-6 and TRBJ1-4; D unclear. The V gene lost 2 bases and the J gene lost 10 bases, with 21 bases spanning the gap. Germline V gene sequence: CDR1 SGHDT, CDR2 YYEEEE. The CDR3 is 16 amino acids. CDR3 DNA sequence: TGTGCCAGCAGCTTCCGGTCGGAGCTCCAAAGCGGAAAACTGTTTTTT. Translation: CASSFRSELQSGKLFF.

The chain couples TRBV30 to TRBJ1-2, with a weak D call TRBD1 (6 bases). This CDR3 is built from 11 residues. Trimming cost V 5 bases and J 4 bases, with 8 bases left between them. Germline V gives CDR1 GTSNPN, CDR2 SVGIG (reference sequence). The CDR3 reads CAWYRVYGYTF. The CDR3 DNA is TGTGCCTGGTACAGGGTCTATGGCTACACCTTC.

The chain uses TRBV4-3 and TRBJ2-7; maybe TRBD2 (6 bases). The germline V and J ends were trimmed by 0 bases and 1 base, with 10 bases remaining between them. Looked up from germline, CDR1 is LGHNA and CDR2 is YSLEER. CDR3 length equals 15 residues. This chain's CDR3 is CASSQEEGWSYEQYF. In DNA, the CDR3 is TGCGCCAGCAGCCAAGAGGAGGGTTGGTCCTACGAGCAGTACTTC.

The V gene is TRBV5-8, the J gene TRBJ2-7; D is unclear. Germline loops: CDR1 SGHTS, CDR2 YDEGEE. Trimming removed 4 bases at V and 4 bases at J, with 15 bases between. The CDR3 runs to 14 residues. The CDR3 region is CASSHPEVPYEQYF. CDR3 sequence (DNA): TGTGCCAGCAGCCATCCCGAGGTACCATACGAGCAGTACTTC.

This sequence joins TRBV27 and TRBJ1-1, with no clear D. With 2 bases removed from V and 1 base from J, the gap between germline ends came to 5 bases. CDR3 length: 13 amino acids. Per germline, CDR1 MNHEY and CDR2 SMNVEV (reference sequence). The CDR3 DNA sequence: TGTGCCAGCAGTTTAATAGAGAACACTGAAGCTTTCTTT. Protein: CASSLIENTEAFF.

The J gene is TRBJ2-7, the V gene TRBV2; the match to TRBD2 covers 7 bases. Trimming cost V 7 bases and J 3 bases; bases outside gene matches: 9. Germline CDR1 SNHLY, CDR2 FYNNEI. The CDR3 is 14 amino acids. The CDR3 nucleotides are TGTGCCAGCACTAGCCCGGGAGGAAACTACGAGCAGTACTTC. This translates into CASTSPGGNYEQYF. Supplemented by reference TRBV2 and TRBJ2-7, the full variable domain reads EPEVTQTPSHQVTQMGQEVILRCVPISNHLYFYWYRQILGQKVEFLVSFYNNEISEKSEIFDDQFSVERPDGSNFTLKIRSTKLEDSAMYFCASTSPGGNYEQYFGPGTRLTVT.

DNA of the CDR3: TGTGCCAGCAGCGCTCGGGGGCAGGGGGCCGGAAACACCATATATTTT. Translation gives CASSARGQGAGNTIYF. The J gene is TRBJ1-3, the V gene TRBV9, with TRBD1 matching over 8 bases. V gave up 3 bases and J gave up 4 bases; unmatched junction bases: 9. The CDR3 is 16 amino acids. Germline V gives CDR1 SGDLS, CDR2 YYNGEE.